This T cell receptor (beta chain) comes out of a study of blood T cell repertoires in COVID-19. Seattle patients were enrolled while actively infected and followed longitudinally. The junction had 1 base not matched to a gene; V was cut back by 3 bases and J by 2 bases. Germline CDR1 reads WNHNN; CDR2 reads SYGVQD (reference sequence). The CDR3 has 14 residues. Authors' analysis steps: Nucleated cell number was recorded as an estimate derived from reference gene primer amplification. Profiling relied on immunoSEQ multiplex PCR, and the TCRdb table lists in-frame clones only, not all of them. The V and J calls and the clone size are those of that table, but D and trimming were determined from the DNA. Among approximately 120,000 clones listed, approximately 74% were seen once.

The sample consisted of peripheral blood. The chain is built from TRBV10-1 and TRBJ2-3, with 8 bases that match TRBD2. The TCR sequence derives from an elderly man with COVID-19, enrolled during active disease. This chain's CDR3 is CASSDSGTTDTQYF. The CDR3 DNA sequence: TGCGCCAGCAGTGATAGCGGGACCACAGATACGCAGTATTTT.